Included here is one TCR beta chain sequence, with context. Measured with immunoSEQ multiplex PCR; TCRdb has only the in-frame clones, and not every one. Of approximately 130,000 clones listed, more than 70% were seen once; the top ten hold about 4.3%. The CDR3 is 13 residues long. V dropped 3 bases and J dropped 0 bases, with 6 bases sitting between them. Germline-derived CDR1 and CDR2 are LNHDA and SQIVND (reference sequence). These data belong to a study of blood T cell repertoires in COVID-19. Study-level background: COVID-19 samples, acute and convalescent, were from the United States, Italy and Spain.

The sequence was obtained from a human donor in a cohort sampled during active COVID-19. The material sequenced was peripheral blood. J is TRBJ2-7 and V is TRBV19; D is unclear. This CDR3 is CASSMRISYEQYF. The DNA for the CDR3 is TGTGCCAGTAGTATGCGTATCTCCTACGAGCAGTACTTC.